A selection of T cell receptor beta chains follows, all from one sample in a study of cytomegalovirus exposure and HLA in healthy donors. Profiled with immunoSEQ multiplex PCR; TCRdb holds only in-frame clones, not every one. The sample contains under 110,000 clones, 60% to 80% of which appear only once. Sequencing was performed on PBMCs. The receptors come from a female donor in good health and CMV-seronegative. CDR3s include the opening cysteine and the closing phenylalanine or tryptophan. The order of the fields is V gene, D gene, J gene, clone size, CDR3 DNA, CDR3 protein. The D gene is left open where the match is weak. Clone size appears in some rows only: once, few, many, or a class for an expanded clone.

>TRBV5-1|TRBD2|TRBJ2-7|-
TGCGCCAGCAACGGACTAGCAGACTACGAGCAGTACTTC
CASNGLADYEQYF
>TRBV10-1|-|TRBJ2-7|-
TGCGCCAGCAGTGAGGGCCTGGACGAGCAGTACTTC
CASSEGLDEQYF
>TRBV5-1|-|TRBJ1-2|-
TGCGCCAGCAGTCTCCGGACAGACCCCATCGATGGCTACACCTTC
CASSLRTDPIDGYTF
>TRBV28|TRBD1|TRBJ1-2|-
TGTGCCAGCAGTTTATGGTGGACAGGGGGCGCGTTGCGGGGCTACACCTTC
CASSLWWTGGALRGYTF
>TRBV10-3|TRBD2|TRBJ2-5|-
TGTGCCATCAGTGAGTCAACTAGCGGGGGTCAAGAGACCCAGTACTTC
CAISESTSGGQETQYF
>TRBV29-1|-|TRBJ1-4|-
TGCAGCGTAGGGGACTTCATCAATGAAAAACTGTTTTTT
CSVGDFINEKLFF
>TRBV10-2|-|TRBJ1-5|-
TGCGCCAGCAGTGAGGGGGTTTTGGGGGGGGTTAGTCAGCCCCAGCATTTT
CASSEGVLGGVSQPQHF
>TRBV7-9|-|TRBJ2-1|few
TGTGCCAGCAGCTCACGGCTCGGGTATGATGAGCAGTTCTTC
CASSSRLGYDEQFF
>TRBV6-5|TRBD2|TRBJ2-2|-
TGTGCCAGCAGTTACCTGGCTAGCGGGATCACCGGGGAGCTGTTTTTT
CASSYLASGITGELFF
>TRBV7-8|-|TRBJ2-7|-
TGTGCCAGCAGCCGTTCAGGGGAGAGGTACGAGCAGTACTTC
CASSRSGERYEQYF
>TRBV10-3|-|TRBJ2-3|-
TGTGCCATCAGTGAGGACCGGCGGGGACCCCCCACAGATACGCAGTATTTT
CAISEDRRGPPTDTQYF
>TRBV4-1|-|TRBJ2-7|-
TGCGCCAGCAGCCAAATGCAGGGCTTGGGCGAGCAGTACTTC
CASSQMQGLGEQYF
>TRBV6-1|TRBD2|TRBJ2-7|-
TGTGCCAGCAGTGAACTAGCGGGAGCCTACGAGCAGTACTTC
CASSELAGAYEQYF
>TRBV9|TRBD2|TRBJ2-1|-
TGTGCCAGCAGCGGCGGACTAGCGGGAGGACCCTACAATGAGCAGTTCTTC
CASSGGLAGGPYNEQFF
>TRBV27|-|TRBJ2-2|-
TGTGCCAGCAGCCTATCATTCACCGGGGAGCTGTTTTTT
CASSLSFTGELFF
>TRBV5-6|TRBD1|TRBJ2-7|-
TGTGCCAGCAGCTGGGGGACAGGGGGCTTCGAGCAGTACTTC
CASSWGTGGFEQYF
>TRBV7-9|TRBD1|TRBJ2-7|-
TGTGCCAGCAGCTTTTGGACAGGGGGTAGCGAGCAGTACTTC
CASSFWTGGSEQYF
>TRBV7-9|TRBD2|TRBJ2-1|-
TGTGCCAGCAGCCCTCAATCGGGGCGCGGGAGGGAGTTTAATGAGCAGTTCTTC
CASSPQSGRGREFNEQFF
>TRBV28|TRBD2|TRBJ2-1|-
TGTGCCAGCACCCTTGGGGGGGGTCGCGACTACAATGAGCAGTTCTTC
CASTLGGGRDYNEQFF
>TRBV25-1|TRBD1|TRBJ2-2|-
TGTGCCAGTAGACAGGGTACGAGCACCGGGGAGCTGTTTTTT
CASRQGTSTGELFF
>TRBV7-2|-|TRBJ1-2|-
TGTGCCAGCAGCTCGTCAAGTGCGGCCGGCTACACCTTC
CASSSSSAAGYTF
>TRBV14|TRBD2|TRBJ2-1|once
TGTGCCAGCAGCCAACTAGCGGGCTCGTACAATGAGCAGTTCTTC
CASSQLAGSYNEQFF
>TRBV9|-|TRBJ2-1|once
TGTGCCAGCAGCGTAGTTGAGCTTGGAGGTGAGCAGTTCTTC
CASSVVELGGEQFF
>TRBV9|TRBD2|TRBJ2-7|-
TGTGCCAGCAGCGCGACTAGCGGGAGTAGGTCCTACGAGCAGTACTTC
CASSATSGSRSYEQYF
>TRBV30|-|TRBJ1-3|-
TGTGCTGGAGCCGTGTCGGGGGGAAACACCATATATTTT
CAGAVSGGNTIYF
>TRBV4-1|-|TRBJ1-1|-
TGCGCCAGCAGCCAAGATCTGGCAGGGTGGAAGAGGACTGAAGCTTTCTTT
CASSQDLAGWKRTEAFF
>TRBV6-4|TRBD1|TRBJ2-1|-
TGTGCCAGGGACCGGACAGGGCACTCCTACAATGAGCAGTTCTTC
CARDRTGHSYNEQFF
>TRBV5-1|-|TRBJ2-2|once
TGCGCCAGTACACGCAGGGACACCGGGGAGCTGTTTTTT
CASTRRDTGELFF
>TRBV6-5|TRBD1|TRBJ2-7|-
TGTGCCAGCAGGGTAGGGACAGGGGTGGGAGAGCAGTACTTC
CASRVGTGVGEQYF
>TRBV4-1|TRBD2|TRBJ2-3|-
TGCGCCAGCAGCCCCGAAACGCTTATAGCGGGAGGGAGGGATACGCAGTATTTT
CASSPETLIAGGRDTQYF
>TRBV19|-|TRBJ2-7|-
TGTGCCAGTAGCGATGGAGGGCCCTACGAGCAGTACTTC
CASSDGGPYEQYF
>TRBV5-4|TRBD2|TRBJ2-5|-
TGTGCCAGCAGCATGGGGACTAGCTGGTACCAAGAGACCCAGTACTTC
CASSMGTSWYQETQYF
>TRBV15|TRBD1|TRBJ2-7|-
TGTGCCACCAGCAGCCCCGGACAGGGGGCGGGGGAGCAGTACTTC
CATSSPGQGAGEQYF
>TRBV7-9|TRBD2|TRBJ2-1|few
TGTGCCAGCAGCTTAGGACTAGCGGGAGGCGAGCAGTTCTTC
CASSLGLAGGEQFF
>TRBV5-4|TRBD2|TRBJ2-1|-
TGTGCCAGCAGTTCCCTAGCGGAGCCGTACAATGAGCAGTTCTTC
CASSSLAEPYNEQFF
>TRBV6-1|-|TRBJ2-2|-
TGTGCCAGCAGTAGAACAGAGTTAAACACCGGGGAGCTGTTTTTT
CASSRTELNTGELFF
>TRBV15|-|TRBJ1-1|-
TGTGCCACCAGCAGAGATCCAAGTGTCAGCACTGAAGCTTTCTTT
CATSRDPSVSTEAFF
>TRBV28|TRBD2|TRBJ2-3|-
TGTGCCAGCAGTTTACAGGTAGCGGGAGGGACAGATACGCAGTATTTT
CASSLQVAGGTDTQYF
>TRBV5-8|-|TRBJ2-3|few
TGTGCCAGCAGCTTGGTCCCCTTGACGCAGTATTTT
CASSLVPLTQYF
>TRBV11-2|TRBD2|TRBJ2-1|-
TGTGCCAGCAGCTACTCCCTGGTGGGTAGCGGGACCTACAATGAGCAGTTCTTC
CASSYSLVGSGTYNEQFF
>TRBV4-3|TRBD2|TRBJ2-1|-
TGCGCCAGCAGCCAAGAAAGATATCCCTACGGGGGGGAGTTCTTC
CASSQERYPYGGEFF
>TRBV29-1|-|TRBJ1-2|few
TGCAGCGTTGACGGGGGTGACTATGGCTACACCTTC
CSVDGGDYGYTF
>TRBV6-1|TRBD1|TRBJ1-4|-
TGTGCCAGCATATCCGGGACAGGGCGCCATAAACTGTTTTTT
CASISGTGRHKLFF
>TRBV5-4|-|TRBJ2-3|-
TGTGCCAGCAGCTTTCAGGGGATATTCACAGATACGCAGTATTTT
CASSFQGIFTDTQYF
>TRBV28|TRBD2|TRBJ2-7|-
TGTGCCAGCAGTACCCGGACTAGCGGGAGCGACGAGCAGTACTTC
CASSTRTSGSDEQYF
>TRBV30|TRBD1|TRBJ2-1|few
TGTGCCTGGAGTAGGACAGGGGTTCGAAATGAGCAGTTCTTC
CAWSRTGVRNEQFF
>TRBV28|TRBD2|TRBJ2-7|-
TGTGCCAGCGGGACTAGCGGGATCTACGAGCAGTACTTC
CASGTSGIYEQYF
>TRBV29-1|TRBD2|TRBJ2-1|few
TGCAGCGTTGGGACTAGTCTCTCCTACAATGAGCAGTTCTTC
CSVGTSLSYNEQFF
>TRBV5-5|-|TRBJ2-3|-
TGTGCCAGCAGCTTGGAGAGGGTGAGTCTGGATACGCAGTATTTT
CASSLERVSLDTQYF
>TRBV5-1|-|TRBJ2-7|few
TGCGCCAGCGGTCGAAGTCACGGAGCCTACGAGCAGTACTTC
CASGRSHGAYEQYF
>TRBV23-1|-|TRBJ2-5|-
TGCGCCAGCAGTCAATTTCACCCCGGCGGGGAGACCCAGTACTTC
CASSQFHPGGETQYF
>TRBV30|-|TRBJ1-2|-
TGTGCCTGGAGTACAGGGTATTTAGATGGCTACACCTTC
CAWSTGYLDGYTF
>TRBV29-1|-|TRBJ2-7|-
TGCAGCGTTTACGGGACGGGGGTCAGCTCCTACGAGCAGTACTTC
CSVYGTGVSSYEQYF